This T cell receptor (beta chain) derives from a study of T-cell memory formation after mild COVID-19. MiXCR, applied by TCRdb to the 5' RACE reads, yields one record per CDR3 protein. Among just under 150,000 distinct CDR3 sequences, 15% to 20% were seen once, and the ten largest hold under 2.5%. This clonotype was counted between two and nine times. The antigen is undetermined. The CDR3 loop spans 13 amino acids. V lost 3 bases and J lost 4, with 9 bases in between. Germline CDR1 SGHVS, CDR2 FNYEAQ. Study-level results: Researchers found some responding clones in pre-infection memory, a sign that cross-reactive memory joined.

The V and J genes are TRBV7-6 and TRBJ2-5, with TRBD2 as a possible D gene (5 bases). This TCR was recovered from an adult woman who had mild COVID-19 (a few samples of this study predate the infection). Cell type and time point are not known. Sequencing was done on a sample of PBMCs or a T cell subset sorted from them (not recorded which). CDR3 sequence (DNA): TGTGCCAGCAGCTTTGGAGGAAGAGAGACCCAGTACTTC. Translation: CASSFGGRETQYF.